These T cell receptor beta chains were read from a single sample in a study of cytomegalovirus exposure and HLA in healthy donors. Method: immunoSEQ multiplex PCR; TCRdb's copy keeps in-frame clones and lacks some. The data contain 150,000 to 200,000 clones, almost 80% of them singletons. The specimen was PBMCs. The receptor source for this set is a woman aged 45-65 years in good health and CMV-seropositive. CDR3s include the opening cysteine and the closing phenylalanine or tryptophan. The order of the fields is CDR3 protein, CDR3 DNA, D gene, J gene, V gene, clone size. The D gene is left open where the match is weak. Some rows mark clone size as missing; the rest say once, few, many or name a class of expanded clone.

CASTLDLGTEAFF TGCGCCAGCACCCTGGACTTGGGCACTGAAGCTTTCTTT . TRBJ1-1 TRBV5-1 few
CASSLRFTPGGYGYTF TGTGCCAGCAGCTTACGATTCACCCCCGGTGGCTATGGCTACACCTTC . TRBJ1-2 TRBV7-2 .
CASSPTGLTQFF TGTGCCAGCAGTCCTACGGGACTCACTCAGTTCTTC . TRBJ2-1 TRBV27 .
CASGPGQPQHF TGTGCCAGCGGACCGGGGCAGCCCCAGCATTTT . TRBJ1-5 TRBV6-1 .
CASSYGRLMNTEAFF TGTGCCAGCAGTTACGGCAGGCTGATGAACACTGAAGCTTTCTTT . TRBJ1-1 TRBV6-5 .
CASRAGLPGETQYF TGTGCCAGCAGAGCGGGACTACCTGGAGAGACCCAGTACTTC TRBD2 TRBJ2-5 TRBV6-5 once
CASSPQGEWKYEQYF TGTGCCAGCTCACCACAGGGGGAATGGAAGTACGAGCAGTACTTC . TRBJ2-7 TRBV18 .
CASSPGQGRGTEAFF TGCGCCAGCAGCCCCGGACAGGGACGGGGCACTGAAGCTTTCTTT TRBD1 TRBJ1-1 TRBV5-1 .
CASSQEEREGSRYF TGTGCCAGCAGCCAAGAAGAGCGGGAGGGGTCGAGGTACTTC TRBD2 TRBJ2-7 TRBV4-2 .
CASSPGTGDTDTQYF TGTGCCAGCAGCCCCGGGACAGGGGACACAGATACGCAGTATTTT TRBD1 TRBJ2-3 TRBV7-2 .
CASSLDGSEQYF TGTGCCAGCAGCTTAGATGGCAGCGAGCAGTACTTC . TRBJ2-7 TRBV7-9 .
CASSAPPGKGYGYTF TGTGCCAGTAGTGCCCCCCCAGGGAAGGGCTATGGCTACACCTTC . TRBJ1-2 TRBV19 .
CASSYTGGSYNEQFF TGTGCCAGCAGTTATACCGGGGGTTCCTACAATGAGCAGTTCTTC . TRBJ2-1 TRBV28 .
CASSLDRYEAFF TGTGCCAGCAGTTTAGACAGGTATGAAGCTTTCTTT . TRBJ1-1 TRBV28 .
CASQDRAEQYF TGTGCCAGTCAGGACAGGGCCGAGCAGTACTTC TRBD1 TRBJ2-7 TRBV28 .
CASSNGQGAMNTEAFF TGTGCCAGCAGCAACGGACAGGGCGCGATGAACACTGAAGCTTTCTTT TRBD1 TRBJ1-1 TRBV5-6 .
CASSLQGQKQYF TGTGCCAGCAGTCTACAGGGGCAGAAGCAGTATTTT TRBD1 TRBJ2-3 TRBV28 .
CAIPSRGEQYF TGTGCCATCCCCAGTAGGGGCGAGCAGTACTTC . TRBJ2-7 TRBV25-1 .
CASSPNPTDRRGNTIYF TGCGCCAGCAGCCCTAACCCGACAGACAGAAGAGGAAACACCATATATTTT . TRBJ1-3 TRBV4-1 .
CASSVQYYSTGNTGELFF TGTGCCAGCAGTGTTCAGTACTACTCCACCGGGAACACCGGGGAGCTGTTTTTT . TRBJ2-2 TRBV6-1 .
CASSYARATDTQYF TGTGCCAGCAGTTACGCCAGGGCCACAGATACGCAGTATTTT . TRBJ2-3 TRBV6-5 once
CASSLTGTNSPLHF TGTGCCAGCAGTTTGACAGGAACCAATTCACCCCTCCACTTT . TRBJ1-6 TRBV2 once
CASSPGDRNYGYTF TGTGCCAGCAGCCCCGGGGACAGAAACTATGGCTACACCTTC TRBD1 TRBJ1-2 TRBV9 .
CASSHGLAGGLTDTQYF TGTGCCAGCAGCCATGGACTAGCGGGGGGGTTAACAGATACGCAGTATTTT TRBD2 TRBJ2-3 TRBV4-2 .
CASGLRLQLAEFQETQYF TGTGCTAGTGGTTTGCGCCTGCAACTAGCGGAGTTCCAAGAGACCCAGTACTTC TRBD2 TRBJ2-5 TRBV12-5 .
CASTRGQGVANEQFF TGTGCCAGTACCCGGGGACAGGGAGTGGCCAATGAGCAGTTCTTC TRBD1 TRBJ2-1 TRBV19 .
CASSPRDTPYTGELFF TGTGCCAGCAGCCCCCGGGACACACCCTACACCGGGGAGCTGTTTTTT . TRBJ2-2 TRBV7-9 few
CASSFTGFYEQYF TGTGCCAGCAGTTTCACAGGGTTCTACGAGCAGTACTTC . TRBJ2-7 TRBV28 .
CASSYSTGQPQHF TGTGCCAGCAGTTACTCGACTGGGCAGCCCCAGCATTTT . TRBJ1-5 TRBV6-6 .
CASSGTWSRGEKLFF TGTGCCAGCAGCGGGACGTGGAGCAGGGGTGAAAAACTGTTTTTT . TRBJ1-4 TRBV11-2 .
CASSFSGGRAFF TGTGCCAGCAGCTTCTCAGGGGGGCGAGCTTTCTTT TRBD1 TRBJ1-1 TRBV7-9 .
CASSPGGAPYNEQFF TGTGCCAGCAGCCCGGGCGGGGCCCCATACAATGAGCAGTTCTTC . TRBJ2-1 TRBV5-4 .
CASSPAGSNEKLFF TGTGCCAGCTCACCAGCGGGGAGTAATGAAAAACTGTTTTTT . TRBJ1-4 TRBV18 .
CASSESGGAREQYF TGCGCCAGCAGTGAGTCTGGAGGGGCGCGAGAGCAGTACTTC . TRBJ2-7 TRBV10-1 .
CASLSASGSSGELFF TGTGCCAGCTTATCGGCTAGCGGGAGTTCCGGGGAGCTGTTTTTT TRBD2 TRBJ2-2 TRBV6-1 few
CATSRAPSGGADTQYF TGTGCCACCAGCAGAGCCCCTAGCGGGGGGGCAGATACGCAGTATTTT TRBD2 TRBJ2-3 TRBV15 once
CASSQDYVGTEPQHF TGCGCCAGCAGCCAAGATTATGTGGGGACTGAGCCCCAGCATTTT . TRBJ1-5 TRBV4-3 once
CASSESGNYGYTF TGTGCCAGCAGTGAATCAGGGAACTATGGCTACACCTTC . TRBJ1-2 TRBV2 .
CAISWTVQETQYF TGTGCCATCAGTTGGACAGTTCAAGAGACCCAGTACTTC . TRBJ2-5 TRBV10-3 .